The T cell receptor (beta chain) described here comes from a study of cytomegalovirus exposure and HLA in healthy donors. Across the study: An early data release held approximately 80 million unique TCRs from HLA-typed donors. Study results and limitations: Common viral pathogens were later found to be apparently linked to several of the most significant clusters. A later analysis reportedly found fewer N-insertions in an Asian-associated ancestry cluster than the roughly 670-donor mean.

With 60 Vbeta and 13 Jbeta primers, the PCR was carried out. Libraries were prepared by immunoSEQ multiplex PCR; TCRdb keeps only in-frame clonotypes and omits some of them. Among roughly 160,000 clones listed, more than 70% were seen once. Notes on this clone: Its antigen is still unknown.

Trimming removed 2 bases from V and 6 bases from J; junction bases left unmatched: 12. Germline CDR1 is SGHNT and CDR2 is YYREEE (reference sequence). The CDR3 consists of 16 residues. This chain joins TRBV5-4 and TRBJ2-5, with TRBD2 matching 8 bases. This receptor was identified in a boy under 10 years old in good health and CMV-seronegative. Sequencing was done on a sample of PBMCs. This CDR3 is CASSLGSGEAPKTQYF. The CDR3 nucleotides are TGTGCCAGCAGCTTAGGTAGCGGGGAGGCCCCGAAGACCCAGTACTTC. Based on the CDR3 plus reference TRBV5-4 and TRBJ2-5, the full variable domain is ETGVTQSPTHLIKTRGQQVTLRCSSQSGHNTVSWYQQALGQGPQFIFQYYREEENGRGNFPPRFSGLQFPNYSSELNVNALELDDSALYLCASSLGSGEAPKTQYFGPGTRLLVL.